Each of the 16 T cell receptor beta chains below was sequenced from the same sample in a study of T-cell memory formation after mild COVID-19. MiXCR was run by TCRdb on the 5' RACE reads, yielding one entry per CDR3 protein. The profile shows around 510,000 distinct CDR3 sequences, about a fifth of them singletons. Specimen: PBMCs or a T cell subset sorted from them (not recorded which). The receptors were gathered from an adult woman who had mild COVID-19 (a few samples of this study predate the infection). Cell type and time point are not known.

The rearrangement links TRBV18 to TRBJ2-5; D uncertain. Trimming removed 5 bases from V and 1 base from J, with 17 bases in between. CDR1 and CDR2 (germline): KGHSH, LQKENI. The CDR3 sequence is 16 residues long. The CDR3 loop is CASSSRPQLTQETQYF. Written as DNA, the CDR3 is TGTGCCAGCTCATCGAGGCCACAGCTAACCCAAGAGACCCAGTACTTC.

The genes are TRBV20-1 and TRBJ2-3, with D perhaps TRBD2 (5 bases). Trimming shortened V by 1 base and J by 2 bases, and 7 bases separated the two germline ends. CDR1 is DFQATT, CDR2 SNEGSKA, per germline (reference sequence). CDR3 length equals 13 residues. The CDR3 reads CSARGGFTDTQYF. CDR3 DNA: TGCAGTGCTAGAGGCGGGTTCACAGATACGCAGTATTTT.

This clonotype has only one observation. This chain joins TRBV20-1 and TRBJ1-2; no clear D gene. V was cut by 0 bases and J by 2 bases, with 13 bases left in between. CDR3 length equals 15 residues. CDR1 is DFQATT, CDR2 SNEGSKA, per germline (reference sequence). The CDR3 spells CSARDNLGGNYGYTF. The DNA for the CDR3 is TGCAGTGCTAGAGATAACCTTGGTGGGAACTATGGCTACACCTTC.

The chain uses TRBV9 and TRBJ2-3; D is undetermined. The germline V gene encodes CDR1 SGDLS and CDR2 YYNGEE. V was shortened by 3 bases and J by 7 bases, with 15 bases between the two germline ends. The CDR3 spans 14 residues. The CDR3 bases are TGTGCCAGCAGCGGGACCCCGGCTCCCTATACGCAGTATTTT. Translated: CASSGTPAPYTQYF.

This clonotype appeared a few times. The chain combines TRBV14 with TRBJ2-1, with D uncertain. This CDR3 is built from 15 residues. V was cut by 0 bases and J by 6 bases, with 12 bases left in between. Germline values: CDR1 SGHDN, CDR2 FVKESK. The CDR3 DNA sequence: TGTGCCAGCAGCCAAGAGATCAGAGGAGTCAATGAGCAGTTCTTC. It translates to CASSQEIRGVNEQFF.

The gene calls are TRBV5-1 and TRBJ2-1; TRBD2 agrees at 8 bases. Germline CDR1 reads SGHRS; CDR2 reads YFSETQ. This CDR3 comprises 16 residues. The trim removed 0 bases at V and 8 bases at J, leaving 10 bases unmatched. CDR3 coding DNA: TGCGCCAGCAGCTTGGCGACGGGAGGGCCTCTCGATGAGCAGTTCTTC. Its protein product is CASSLATGGPLDEQFF.

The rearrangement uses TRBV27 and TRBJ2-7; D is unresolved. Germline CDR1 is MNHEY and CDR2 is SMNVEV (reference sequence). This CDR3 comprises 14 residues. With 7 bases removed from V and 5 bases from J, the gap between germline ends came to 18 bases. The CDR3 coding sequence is TGTGCCAGCACCCCGCCAGGTTCTAACGACGAGCAGTACTTC. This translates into CASTPPGSNDEQYF.

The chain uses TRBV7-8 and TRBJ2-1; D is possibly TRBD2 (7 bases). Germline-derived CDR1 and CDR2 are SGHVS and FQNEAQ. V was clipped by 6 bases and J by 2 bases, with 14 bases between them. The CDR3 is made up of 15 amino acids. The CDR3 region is CASRITGGPYNEQFF. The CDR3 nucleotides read TGTGCCAGCAGAATCACGGGGGGCCCCTACAATGAGCAGTTCTTC.

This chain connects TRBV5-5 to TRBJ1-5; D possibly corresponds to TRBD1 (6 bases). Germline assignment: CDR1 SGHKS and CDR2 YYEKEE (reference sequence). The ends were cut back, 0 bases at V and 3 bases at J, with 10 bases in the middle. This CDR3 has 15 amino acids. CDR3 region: CASSLEQGANQPQHF. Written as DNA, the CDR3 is TGTGCCAGCAGCTTGGAACAGGGTGCCAATCAGCCCCAGCATTTT.

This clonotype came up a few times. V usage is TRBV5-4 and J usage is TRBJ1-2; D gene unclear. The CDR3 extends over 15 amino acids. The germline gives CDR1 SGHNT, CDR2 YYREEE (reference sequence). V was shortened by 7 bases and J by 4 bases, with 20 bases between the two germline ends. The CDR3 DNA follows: TGTGCCAGCCAACCGCACTCTCAGCCGATCTATGGCTACACCTTC. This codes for CASQPHSQPIYGYTF. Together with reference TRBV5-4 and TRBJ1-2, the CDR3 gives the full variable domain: ETGVTQSPTHLIKTRGQQVTLRCSSQSGHNTVSWYQQALGQGPQFIFQYYREEENGRGNFPPRFSGLQFPNYSSELNVNALELDDSALYLCASQPHSQPIYGYTFGSGTRLTVV.

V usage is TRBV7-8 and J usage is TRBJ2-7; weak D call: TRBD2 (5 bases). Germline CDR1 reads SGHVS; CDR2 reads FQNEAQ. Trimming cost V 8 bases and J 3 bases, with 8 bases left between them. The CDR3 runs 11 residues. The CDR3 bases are TGTGCCAGCGGCGGACTCTACGAGCAGTACTTC. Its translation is CASGGLYEQYF.

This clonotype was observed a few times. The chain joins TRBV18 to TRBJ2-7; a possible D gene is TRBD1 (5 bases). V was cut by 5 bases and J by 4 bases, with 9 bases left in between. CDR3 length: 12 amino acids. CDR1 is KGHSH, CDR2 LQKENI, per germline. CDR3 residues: CASSSDRYEQYF. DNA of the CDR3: TGTGCCAGCTCATCAGACAGATACGAGCAGTACTTC.

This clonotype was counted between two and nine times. DNA for the CDR3: TGTGCCAGCAGCTTACGGCCTCTCGCTGATGGCTACACCTTC. This translates into CASSLRPLADGYTF. The gene calls are TRBV7-8 and TRBJ1-2; no definite D call. Trimming shortened V by 2 bases and J by 6 bases, and 13 bases separated the two germline ends. Germline CDR1 SGHVS, CDR2 FQNEAQ. This CDR3 spans 14 amino acids. Supplemented by reference TRBV7-8 and TRBJ1-2, the full variable domain reads GAGVSQSPRYKVAKRGQDVALRCDPISGHVSLFWYQQALGQGPEFLTYFQNEAQLDKSGLPSDRFFAERPEGSVSTLKIQRTQQEDSAVYLCASSLRPLADGYTFGSGTRLTVV.

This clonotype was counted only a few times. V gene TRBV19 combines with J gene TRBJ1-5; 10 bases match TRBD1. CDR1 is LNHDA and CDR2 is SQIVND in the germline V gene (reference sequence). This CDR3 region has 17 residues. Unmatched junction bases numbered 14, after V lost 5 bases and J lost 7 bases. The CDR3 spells CASSAEPRQGAWQPQHF. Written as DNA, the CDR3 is TGTGCCAGTAGTGCAGAACCCCGACAGGGGGCTTGGCAGCCCCAGCATTTT.

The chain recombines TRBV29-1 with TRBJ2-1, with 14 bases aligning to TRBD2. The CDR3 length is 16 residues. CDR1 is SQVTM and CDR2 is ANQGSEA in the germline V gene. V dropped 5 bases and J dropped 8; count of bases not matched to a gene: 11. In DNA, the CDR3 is TGCAGCGTTATCTCCGGGACTAGCGGGAGTTTAGATGAGCAGTTCTTC. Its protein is CSVISGTSGSLDEQFF.

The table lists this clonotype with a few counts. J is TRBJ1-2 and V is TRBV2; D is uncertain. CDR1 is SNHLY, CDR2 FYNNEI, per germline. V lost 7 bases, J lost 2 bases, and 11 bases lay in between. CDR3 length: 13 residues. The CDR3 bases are TGTGCCAGCACCGTGGCAGGCAACTATGGCTACACCTTC. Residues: CASTVAGNYGYTF. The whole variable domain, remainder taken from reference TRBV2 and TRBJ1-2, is EPEVTQTPSHQVTQMGQEVILRCVPISNHLYFYWYRQILGQKVEFLVSFYNNEISEKSEIFDDQFSVERPDGSNFTLKIRSTKLEDSAMYFCASTVAGNYGYTFGSGTRLTVV.